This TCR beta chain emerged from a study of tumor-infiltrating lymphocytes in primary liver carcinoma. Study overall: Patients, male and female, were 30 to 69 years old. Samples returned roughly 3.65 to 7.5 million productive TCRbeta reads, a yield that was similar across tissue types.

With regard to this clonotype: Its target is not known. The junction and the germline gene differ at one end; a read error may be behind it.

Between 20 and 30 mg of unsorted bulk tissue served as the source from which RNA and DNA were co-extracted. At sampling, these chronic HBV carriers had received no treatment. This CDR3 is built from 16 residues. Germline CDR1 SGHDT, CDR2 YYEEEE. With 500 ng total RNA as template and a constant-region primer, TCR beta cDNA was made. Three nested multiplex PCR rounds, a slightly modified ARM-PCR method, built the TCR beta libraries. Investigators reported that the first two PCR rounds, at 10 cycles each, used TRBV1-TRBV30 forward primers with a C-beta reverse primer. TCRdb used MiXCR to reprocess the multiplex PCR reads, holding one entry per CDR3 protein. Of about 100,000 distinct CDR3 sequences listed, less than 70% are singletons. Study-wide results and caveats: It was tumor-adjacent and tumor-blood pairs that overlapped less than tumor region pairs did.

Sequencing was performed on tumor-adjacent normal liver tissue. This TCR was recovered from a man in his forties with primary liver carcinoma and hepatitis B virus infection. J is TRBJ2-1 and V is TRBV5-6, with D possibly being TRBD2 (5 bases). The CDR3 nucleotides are TGTGCCAACAGCCTAGTGGTAGGGAGCTCCTACAATGAGCAGTTCTTC. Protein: CANSLVVGSSYNEQFF.